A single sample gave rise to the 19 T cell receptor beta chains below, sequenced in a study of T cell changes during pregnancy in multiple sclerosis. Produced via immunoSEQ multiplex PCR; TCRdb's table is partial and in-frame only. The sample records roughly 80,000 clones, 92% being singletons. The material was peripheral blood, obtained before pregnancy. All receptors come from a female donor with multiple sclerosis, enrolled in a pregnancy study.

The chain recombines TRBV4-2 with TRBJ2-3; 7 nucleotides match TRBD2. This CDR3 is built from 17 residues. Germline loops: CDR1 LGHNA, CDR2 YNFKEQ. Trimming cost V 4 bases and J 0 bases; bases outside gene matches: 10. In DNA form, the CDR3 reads TGTGCCAGCAGCCTGTTGGGGCGGGGGACTAGCACAGATACGCAGTATTTT. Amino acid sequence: CASSLLGRGTSTDTQYF.

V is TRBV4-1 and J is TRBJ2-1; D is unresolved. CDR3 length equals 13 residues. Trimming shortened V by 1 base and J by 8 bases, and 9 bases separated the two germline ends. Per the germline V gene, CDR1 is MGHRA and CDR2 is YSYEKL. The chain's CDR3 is CASSQGRGDEQFF. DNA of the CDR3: TGCGCCAGCAGCCAAGGCCGAGGAGATGAGCAGTTCTTC.

In DNA form, the CDR3 reads TGTGCCAGCAGCGTAGGTCAGAGAGGTTCTGAAGCTTTCTTT. Translating gives CASSVGQRGSEAFF. The J gene is TRBJ1-1, the V gene TRBV9; D remains unclear. The length of the CDR3 is 14 residues. V was shortened by 0 bases and J by 6 bases, with 12 bases between the two germline ends. The germline V gene has CDR1 SGDLS and CDR2 YYNGEE.

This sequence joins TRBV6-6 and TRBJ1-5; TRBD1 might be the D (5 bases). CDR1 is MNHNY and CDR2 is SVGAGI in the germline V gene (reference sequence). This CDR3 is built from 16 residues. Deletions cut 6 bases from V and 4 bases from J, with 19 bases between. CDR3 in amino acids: CASRHRGGEGNQPQHF. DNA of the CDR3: TGTGCCAGCAGACACCGGGGAGGGGAGGGAAATCAGCCCCAGCATTTT.

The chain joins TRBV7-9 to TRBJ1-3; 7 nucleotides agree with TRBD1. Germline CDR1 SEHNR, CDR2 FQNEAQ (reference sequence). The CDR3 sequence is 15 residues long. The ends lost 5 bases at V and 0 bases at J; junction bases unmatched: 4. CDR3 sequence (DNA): TGTGCCAGCAGCCGAGACAGGGTCTCTGGAAACACCATATATTTT. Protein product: CASSRDRVSGNTIYF.

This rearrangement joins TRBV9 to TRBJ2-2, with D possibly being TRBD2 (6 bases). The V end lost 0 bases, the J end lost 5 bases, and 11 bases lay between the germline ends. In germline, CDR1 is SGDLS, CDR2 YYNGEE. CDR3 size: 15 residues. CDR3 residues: CASSVGSGATGELFF. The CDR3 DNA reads TGTGCCAGCAGCGTAGGATCGGGAGCGACCGGGGAGCTGTTTTTT. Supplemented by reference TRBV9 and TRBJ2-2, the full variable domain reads DSGVTQTPKHLITATGQRVTLRCSPRSGDLSVYWYQQSLDQGLQFLIQYYNGEERAKGNILERFSAQQFPDLHSELNLSSLELGDSALYFCASSVGSGATGELFFGEGSRLTVL.

As DNA, the CDR3 is TGCGCCAGCAGCCTGGGACAGGGGGACAATCAGCCCCAGCATTTT. Amino acids: CASSLGQGDNQPQHF. The chain links TRBV5-1 to TRBJ1-5, with 11 bases that match TRBD1. The CDR3 extends over 15 amino acids. The V gene end was trimmed by 4 bases and the J gene end by 3 bases; junction bases not matched to a gene: 3. The germline V gene encodes CDR1 SGHRS and CDR2 YFSETQ.

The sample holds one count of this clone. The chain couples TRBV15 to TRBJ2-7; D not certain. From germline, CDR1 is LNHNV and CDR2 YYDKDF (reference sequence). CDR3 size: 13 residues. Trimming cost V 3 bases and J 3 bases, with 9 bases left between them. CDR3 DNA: TGTGCCACCAGCAGGGCGGAGAGCTACGAGCAGTACTTC. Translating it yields CATSRAESYEQYF.

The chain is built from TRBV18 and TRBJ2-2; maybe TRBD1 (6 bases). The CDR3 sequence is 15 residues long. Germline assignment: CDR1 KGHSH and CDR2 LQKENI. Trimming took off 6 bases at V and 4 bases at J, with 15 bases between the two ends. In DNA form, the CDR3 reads TGTGCCAGCTCCCCTACAGGGCCCCGCACCGGGGAGCTGTTTTTT. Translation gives CASSPTGPRTGELFF.

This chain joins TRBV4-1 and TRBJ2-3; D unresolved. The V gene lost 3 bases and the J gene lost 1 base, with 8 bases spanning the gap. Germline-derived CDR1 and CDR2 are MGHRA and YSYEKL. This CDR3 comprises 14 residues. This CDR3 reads CASSHATRTDTQYF. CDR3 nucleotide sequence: TGCGCCAGCAGCCATGCTACGCGCACAGATACGCAGTATTTT.

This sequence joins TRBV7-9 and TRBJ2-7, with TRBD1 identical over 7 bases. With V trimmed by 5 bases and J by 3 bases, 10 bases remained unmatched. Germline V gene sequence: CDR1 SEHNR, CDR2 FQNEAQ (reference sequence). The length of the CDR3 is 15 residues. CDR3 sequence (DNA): TGTGCCAGCAGCGTGGGACAGCTCACGGTCTACGAGCAGTACTTC. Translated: CASSVGQLTVYEQYF.

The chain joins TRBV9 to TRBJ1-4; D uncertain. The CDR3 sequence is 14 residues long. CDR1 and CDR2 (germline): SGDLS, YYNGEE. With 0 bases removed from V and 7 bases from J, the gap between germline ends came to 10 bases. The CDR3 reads CASSVEGGFEKLFF. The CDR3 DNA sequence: TGTGCCAGCAGCGTAGAAGGAGGGTTTGAAAAACTGTTTTTT.

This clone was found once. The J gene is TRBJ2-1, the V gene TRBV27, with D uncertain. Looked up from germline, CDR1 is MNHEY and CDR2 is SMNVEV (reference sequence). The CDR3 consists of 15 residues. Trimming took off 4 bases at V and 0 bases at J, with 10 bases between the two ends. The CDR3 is CASSYDMSSYNEQFF. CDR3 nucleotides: TGTGCCAGCAGTTATGACATGAGCTCCTACAATGAGCAGTTCTTC.

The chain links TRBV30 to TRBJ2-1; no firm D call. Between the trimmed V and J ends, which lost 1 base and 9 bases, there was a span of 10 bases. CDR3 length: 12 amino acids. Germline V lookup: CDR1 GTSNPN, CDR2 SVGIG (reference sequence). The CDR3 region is CAWSASEVEQFF. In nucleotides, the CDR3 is TGTGCCTGGAGTGCCTCTGAGGTTGAGCAGTTCTTC. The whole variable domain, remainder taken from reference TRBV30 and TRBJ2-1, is SQTIHQWPATLVQPVGSPLSLECTVEGTSNPNLYWYRQAAGRGLQLLFYSVGIGQISSEVPQNLSASRPQDRQFILSSKKLLLSDSGFYLCAWSASEVEQFFGPGTRLTVL.

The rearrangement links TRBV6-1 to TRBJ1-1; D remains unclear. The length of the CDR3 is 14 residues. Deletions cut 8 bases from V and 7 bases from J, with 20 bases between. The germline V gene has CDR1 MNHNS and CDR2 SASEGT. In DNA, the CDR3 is TGTGCCAGCTCAAGCGGCCAACCGCCGATTGAAGCTTTCTTT. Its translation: CASSSGQPPIEAFF.

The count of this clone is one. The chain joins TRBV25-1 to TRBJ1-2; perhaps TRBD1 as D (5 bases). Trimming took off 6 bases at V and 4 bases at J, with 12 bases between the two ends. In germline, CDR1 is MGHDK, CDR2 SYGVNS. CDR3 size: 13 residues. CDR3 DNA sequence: TGTGCCAGCAGCAGGGCAACCGCCTATGGCTACACCTTC. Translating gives CASSRATAYGYTF.

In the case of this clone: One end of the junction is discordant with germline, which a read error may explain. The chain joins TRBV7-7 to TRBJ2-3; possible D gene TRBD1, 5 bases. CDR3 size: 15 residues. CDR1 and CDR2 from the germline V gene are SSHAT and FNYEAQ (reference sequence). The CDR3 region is CASSRSRTQGDTQYF. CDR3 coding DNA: TGTGCTAGCAGCCGATCTAGGACCCAGGGAGATACGCAGTATTTT.

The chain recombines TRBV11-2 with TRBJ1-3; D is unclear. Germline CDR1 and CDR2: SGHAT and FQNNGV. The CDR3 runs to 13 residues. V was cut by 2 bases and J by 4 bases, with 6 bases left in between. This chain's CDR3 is CASSLISGNTIYF. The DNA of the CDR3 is TGTGCCAGCAGCTTAATCTCCGGAAACACCATATATTTT.

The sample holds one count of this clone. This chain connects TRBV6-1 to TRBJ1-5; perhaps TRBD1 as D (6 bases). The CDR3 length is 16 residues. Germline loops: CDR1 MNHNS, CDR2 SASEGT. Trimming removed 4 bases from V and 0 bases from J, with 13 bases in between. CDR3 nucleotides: TGTGCCAGCAGTGGATCACAGGGTTATAGCAATCAGCCCCAGCATTTT. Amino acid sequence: CASSGSQGYSNQPQHF.